The clone carrying this T cell receptor beta chain was found a few times. Using its own MiXCR run on the PCR reads, TCRdb lists one record per CDR3 protein. This table has about 10,000 distinct CDR3 sequences, around a quarter appearing once. The record originates from a study of immune characterization of retroperitoneal liposarcoma. The CDR3 is 15 residues long. Trimming at V came to 7 bases and at J to 6 bases, leaving 8 bases not matched to a gene. The receptor comes from a female donor with retroperitoneal liposarcoma. Material for sequencing was tumor tissue. V is TRBV6-7 and J is TRBJ2-1, with 11 bases that match TRBD1. TRBV6-7 qualifies as an ORF whose function is uncertain. The DNA for the CDR3 is TGTGCCAGCATGACTCGGGACAGGGGGGGCAATGAGCAGTTCTTC. Translating it yields CASMTRDRGGNEQFF.